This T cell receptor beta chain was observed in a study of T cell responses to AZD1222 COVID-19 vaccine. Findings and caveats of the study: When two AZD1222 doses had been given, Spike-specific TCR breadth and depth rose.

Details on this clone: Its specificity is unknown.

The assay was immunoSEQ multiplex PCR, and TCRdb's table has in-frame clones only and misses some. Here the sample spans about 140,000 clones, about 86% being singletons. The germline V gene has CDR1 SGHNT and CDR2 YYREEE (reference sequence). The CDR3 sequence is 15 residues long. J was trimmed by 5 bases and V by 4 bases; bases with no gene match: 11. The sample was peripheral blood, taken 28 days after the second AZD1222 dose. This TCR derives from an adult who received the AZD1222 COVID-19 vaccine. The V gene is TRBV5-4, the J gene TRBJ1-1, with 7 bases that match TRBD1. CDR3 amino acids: CASSRITGVGTEAFF. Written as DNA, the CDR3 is TGTGCCAGCAGCCGCATCACAGGGGTTGGAACTGAAGCTTTCTTT.